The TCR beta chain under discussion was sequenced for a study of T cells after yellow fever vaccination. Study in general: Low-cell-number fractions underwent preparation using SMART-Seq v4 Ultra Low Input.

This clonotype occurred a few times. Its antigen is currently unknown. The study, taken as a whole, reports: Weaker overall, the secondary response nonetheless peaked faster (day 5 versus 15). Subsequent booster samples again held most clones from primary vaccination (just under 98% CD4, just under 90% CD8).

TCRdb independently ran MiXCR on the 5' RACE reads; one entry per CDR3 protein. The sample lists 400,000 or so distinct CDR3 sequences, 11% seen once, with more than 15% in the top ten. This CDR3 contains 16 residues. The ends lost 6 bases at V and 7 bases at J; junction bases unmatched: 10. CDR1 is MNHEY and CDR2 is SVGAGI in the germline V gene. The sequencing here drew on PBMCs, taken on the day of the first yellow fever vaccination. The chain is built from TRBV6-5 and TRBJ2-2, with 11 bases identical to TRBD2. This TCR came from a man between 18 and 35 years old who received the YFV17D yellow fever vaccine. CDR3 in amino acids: CASRGTSGGLGGELFF. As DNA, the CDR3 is TGTGCCAGCAGGGGAACTAGCGGGGGTTTGGGCGGGGAGCTGTTTTTT.